This T cell receptor beta chain was profiled in a study of beta chain features in type 1 diabetes. As for this clone: Its matching antigen is unknown.

Every isolated RNA sample was fully reverse transcribed, so sequencing captured expressed TCRB transcripts. Profiling relied on immunoSEQ multiplex PCR, and the TCRdb table lists in-frame clones only, not all of them. The sample includes nearly 700,000 clones, around an eighth of them seen just once. In germline, CDR1 is KGHSH, CDR2 LQKENI. Trimming at V came to 2 bases and at J to 9 bases, leaving 12 bases not matched to a gene. The CDR3 is 17 amino acids. Study-wide results and caveats: Moderately but significantly shorter TCRB CDR3s were found in Type 1 diabetes patients in all four CD4+ subsets.

This sequence joins TRBV18 and TRBJ1-6; 8 bases are a match to TRBD1. Sequenced input: naive CD4+ T cells from blood. This TCR was recovered from a man younger than 35 with type 1 diabetes. The CDR3 sequence: CASSPNAGGPDFSPLHF. As DNA, the CDR3 is TGTGCCAGCTCACCAAATGCAGGGGGCCCCGACTTTTCACCCCTCCACTTT.